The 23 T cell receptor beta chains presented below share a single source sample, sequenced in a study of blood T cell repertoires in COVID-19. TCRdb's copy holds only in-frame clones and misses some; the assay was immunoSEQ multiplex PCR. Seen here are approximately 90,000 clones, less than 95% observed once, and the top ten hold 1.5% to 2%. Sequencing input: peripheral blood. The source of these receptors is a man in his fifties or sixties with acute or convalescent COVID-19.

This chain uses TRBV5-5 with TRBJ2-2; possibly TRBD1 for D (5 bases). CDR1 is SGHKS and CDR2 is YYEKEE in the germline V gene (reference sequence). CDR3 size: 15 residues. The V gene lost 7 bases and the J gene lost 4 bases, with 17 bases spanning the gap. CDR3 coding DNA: TGTGCCAGCTCCGGACAAGACCTCCTCACCGGGGAGCTGTTTTTT. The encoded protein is CASSGQDLLTGELFF.

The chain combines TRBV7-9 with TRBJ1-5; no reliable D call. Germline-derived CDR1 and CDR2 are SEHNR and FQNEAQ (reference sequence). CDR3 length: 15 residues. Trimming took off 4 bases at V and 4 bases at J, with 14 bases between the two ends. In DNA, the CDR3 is TGTGCCAGCAGCTCGGGAGGGTTTGGGAATCAGCCCCAGCATTTT. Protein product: CASSSGGFGNQPQHF. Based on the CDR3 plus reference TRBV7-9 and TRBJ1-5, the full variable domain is DTGVSQNPRHKITKRGQNVTFRCDPISEHNRLYWYRQTLGQGPEFLTYFQNEAQLEKSRLLSDRFSAERPKGSFSTLEIQRTEQGDSAMYLCASSSGGFGNQPQHFGDGTRLSIL.

CDR3 protein: CAIREDINYGYTF. In DNA, the CDR3 is TGTGCCATCAGAGAGGACATTAACTATGGCTACACCTTC. This chain joins TRBV10-3 and TRBJ1-2, with D possibly matching TRBD1 (5 bases). The V end was cut by 6 bases, the J end by 1 base, with 9 bases between. Germline CDR1 reads ENHRY; CDR2 reads SYGVKD. This CDR3 spans 13 amino acids.

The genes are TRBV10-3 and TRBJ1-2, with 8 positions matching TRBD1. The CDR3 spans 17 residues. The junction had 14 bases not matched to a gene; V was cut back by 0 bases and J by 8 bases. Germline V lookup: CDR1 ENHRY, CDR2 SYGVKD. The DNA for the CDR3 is TGTGCCATCAGTGAGTCGCTGGACAGGGACCCATTTGCCGGCTACACCTTC. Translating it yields CAISESLDRDPFAGYTF.

The CDR3 sequence: CASSLGTSGHEQYF. CDR3 in DNA: TGTGCCAGCAGCCTCGGGACTAGCGGCCACGAGCAGTACTTC. The gene calls are TRBV3-1 (or the pseudogene TRBV3-2) and TRBJ2-7, with 11 nucleotides matching TRBD2. This CDR3 comprises 14 residues. Germline assignment: CDR1 LGHDT and CDR2 YNNKEL (reference sequence). J lost 5 bases, V lost 4 bases, and 4 bases had no gene match.

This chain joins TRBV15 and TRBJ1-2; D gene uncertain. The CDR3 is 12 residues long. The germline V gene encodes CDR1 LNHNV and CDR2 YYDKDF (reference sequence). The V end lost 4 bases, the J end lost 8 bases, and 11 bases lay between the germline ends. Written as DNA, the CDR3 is TGTGCCACCAGCATTTCCCGCGGCGGCTACACCTTC. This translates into CATSISRGGYTF. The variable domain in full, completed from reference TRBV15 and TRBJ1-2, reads DAMVIQNPRYQVTQFGKPVTLSCSQTLNHNVMYWYQQKSSQAPKLLFHYYDKDFNNEADTPDNFQSRRPNTSFCFLDIRSPGLGDTAMYLCATSISRGGYTFGSGTRLTVV.

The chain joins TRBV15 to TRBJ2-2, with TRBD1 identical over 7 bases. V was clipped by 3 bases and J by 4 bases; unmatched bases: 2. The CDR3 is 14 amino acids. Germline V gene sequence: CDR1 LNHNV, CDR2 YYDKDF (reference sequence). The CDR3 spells CATSRDRITGELFF. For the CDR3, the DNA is TGTGCCACCAGCAGGGACAGGATCACCGGGGAGCTGTTTTTT.

In DNA form, the CDR3 reads TGCGCCAGCAGCCAAACTCAGGGGGCAGGGGTAGAATATGGCTACACCTTC. It encodes CASSQTQGAGVEYGYTF. The rearrangement uses TRBV4-1 and TRBJ1-2; 8 bases are a match to TRBD1. Trimming cost V 2 bases and J 5 bases; bases outside gene matches: 13. This CDR3 region has 17 residues. Germline values: CDR1 MGHRA, CDR2 YSYEKL.

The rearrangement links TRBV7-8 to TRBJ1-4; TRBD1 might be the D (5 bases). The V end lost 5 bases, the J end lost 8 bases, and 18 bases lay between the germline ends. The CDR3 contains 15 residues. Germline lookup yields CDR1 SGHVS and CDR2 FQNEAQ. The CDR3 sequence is CASSRNSGTGEKLFF. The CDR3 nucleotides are TGTGCCAGCAGCCGAAACTCCGGCACAGGAGAAAAACTGTTTTTT. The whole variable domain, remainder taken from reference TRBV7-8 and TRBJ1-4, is GAGVSQSPRYKVAKRGQDVALRCDPISGHVSLFWYQQALGQGPEFLTYFQNEAQLDKSGLPSDRFFAERPEGSVSTLKIQRTQQEDSAVYLCASSRNSGTGEKLFFGSGTQLSVL.

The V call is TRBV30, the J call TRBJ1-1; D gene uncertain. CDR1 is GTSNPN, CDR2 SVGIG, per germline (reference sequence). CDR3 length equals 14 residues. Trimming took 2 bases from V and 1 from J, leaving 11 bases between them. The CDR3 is CAWSYGLPNTEAFF. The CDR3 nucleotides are TGTGCCTGGAGTTACGGACTGCCGAACACTGAAGCTTTCTTT.

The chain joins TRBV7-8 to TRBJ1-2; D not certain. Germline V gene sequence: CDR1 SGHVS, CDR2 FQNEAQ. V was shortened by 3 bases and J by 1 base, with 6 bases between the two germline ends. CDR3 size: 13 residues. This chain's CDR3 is CASSFPVNYGYTF. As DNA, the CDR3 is TGTGCCAGCAGCTTCCCAGTTAACTATGGCTACACCTTC.

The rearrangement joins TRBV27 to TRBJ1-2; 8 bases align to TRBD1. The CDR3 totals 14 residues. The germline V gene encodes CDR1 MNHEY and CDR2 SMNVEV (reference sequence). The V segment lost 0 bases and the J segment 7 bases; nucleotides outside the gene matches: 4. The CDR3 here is CASSLSGTGGGYTF. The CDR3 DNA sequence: TGTGCCAGCAGTTTATCCGGGACAGGCGGTGGCTACACCTTC.

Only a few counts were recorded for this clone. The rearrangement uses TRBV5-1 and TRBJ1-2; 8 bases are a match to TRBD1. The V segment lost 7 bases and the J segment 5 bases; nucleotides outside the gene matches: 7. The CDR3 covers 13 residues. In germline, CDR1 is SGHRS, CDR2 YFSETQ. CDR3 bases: TGCGCCAGCGCCCAGGGGGCCCAATATGGCTACACCTTC. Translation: CASAQGAQYGYTF. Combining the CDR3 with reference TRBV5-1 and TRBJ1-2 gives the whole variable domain KAGVTQTPRYLIKTRGQQVTLSCSPISGHRSVSWYQQTPGQGLQFLFEYFSETQRNKGNFPGRFSGRQFSNSRSEMNVSTLELGDSALYLCASAQGAQYGYTFGSGTRLTVV.

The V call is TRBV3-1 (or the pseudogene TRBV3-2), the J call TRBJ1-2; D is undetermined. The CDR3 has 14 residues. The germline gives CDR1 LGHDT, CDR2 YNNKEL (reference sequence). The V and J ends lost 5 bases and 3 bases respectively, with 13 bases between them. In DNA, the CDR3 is TGTGCCAGCAGCATACGGGGAGGCGACTATGGCTACACCTTC. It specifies CASSIRGGDYGYTF.

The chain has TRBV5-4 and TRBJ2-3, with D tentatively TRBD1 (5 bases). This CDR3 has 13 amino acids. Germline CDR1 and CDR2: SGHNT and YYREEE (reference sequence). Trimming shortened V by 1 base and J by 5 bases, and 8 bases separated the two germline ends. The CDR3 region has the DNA TGTGCCAGCAGCTTGACCAGGGAAGATACGCAGTATTTT. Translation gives CASSLTREDTQYF.

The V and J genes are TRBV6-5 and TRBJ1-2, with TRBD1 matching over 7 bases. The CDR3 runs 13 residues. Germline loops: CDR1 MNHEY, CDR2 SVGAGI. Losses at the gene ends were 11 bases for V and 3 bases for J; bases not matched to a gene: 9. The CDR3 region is CACRTGTDYGYTF. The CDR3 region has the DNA TGTGCCTGTAGGACCGGGACAGACTATGGCTACACCTTC.

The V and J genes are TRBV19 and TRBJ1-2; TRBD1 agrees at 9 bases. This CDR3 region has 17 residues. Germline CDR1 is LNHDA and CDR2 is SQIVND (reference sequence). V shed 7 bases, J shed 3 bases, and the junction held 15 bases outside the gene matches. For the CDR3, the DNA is TGTGCCAGTACCCCCCTCGCCGGACAGGGGCCGGACTATGGCTACACCTTC. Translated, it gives CASTPLAGQGPDYGYTF.

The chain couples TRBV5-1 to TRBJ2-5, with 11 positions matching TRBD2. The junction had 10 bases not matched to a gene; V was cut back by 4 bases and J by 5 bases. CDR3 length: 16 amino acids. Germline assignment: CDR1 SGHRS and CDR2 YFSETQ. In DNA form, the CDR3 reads TGCGCCAGCAGCCCCAGACTAGCGGGGACGCTGGAGACCCAGTACTTC. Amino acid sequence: CASSPRLAGTLETQYF.

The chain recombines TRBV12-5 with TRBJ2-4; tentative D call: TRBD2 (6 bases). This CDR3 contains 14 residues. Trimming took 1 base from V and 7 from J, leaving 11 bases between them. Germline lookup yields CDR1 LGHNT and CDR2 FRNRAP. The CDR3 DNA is TGTGCTAGTGGTTTGGCCACTAGCTGGAACATTCAGTACTTC. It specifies CASGLATSWNIQYF.

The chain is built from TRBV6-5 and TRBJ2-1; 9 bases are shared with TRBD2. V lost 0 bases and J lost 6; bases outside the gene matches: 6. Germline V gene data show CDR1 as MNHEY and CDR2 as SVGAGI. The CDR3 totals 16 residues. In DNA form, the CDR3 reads TGTGCCAGCAGTTACTCGGAAGGACTAGCGACCAATGAGCAGTTCTTC. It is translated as CASSYSEGLATNEQFF.

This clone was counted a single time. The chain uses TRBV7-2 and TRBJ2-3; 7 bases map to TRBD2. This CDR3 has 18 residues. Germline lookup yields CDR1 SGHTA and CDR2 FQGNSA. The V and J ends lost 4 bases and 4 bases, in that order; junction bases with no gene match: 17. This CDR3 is CASSYFQRGGAFSDTQYF. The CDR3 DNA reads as TGTGCCAGCAGCTACTTCCAACGCGGGGGTGCCTTTTCAGATACGCAGTATTTT.

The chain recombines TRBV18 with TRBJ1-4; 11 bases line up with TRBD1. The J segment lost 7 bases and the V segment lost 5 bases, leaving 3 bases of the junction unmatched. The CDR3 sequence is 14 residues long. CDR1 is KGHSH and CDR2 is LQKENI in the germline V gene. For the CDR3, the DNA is TGTGCCAGCTCAGCGGGACAGGGGGGTGAAAAACTGTTTTTT. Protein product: CASSAGQGGEKLFF. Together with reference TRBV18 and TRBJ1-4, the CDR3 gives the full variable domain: NAGVMQNPRHLVRRRGQEARLRCSPMKGHSHVYWYRQLPEEGLKFMVYLQKENIIDESGMPKERFSAEFPKEGPSILRIQQVVRGDSAAYFCASSAGQGGEKLFFGSGTQLSVL.

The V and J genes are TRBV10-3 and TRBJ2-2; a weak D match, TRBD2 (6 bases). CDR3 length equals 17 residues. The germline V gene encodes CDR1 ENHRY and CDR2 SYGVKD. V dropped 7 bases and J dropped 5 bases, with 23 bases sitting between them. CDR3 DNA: TGTGCCATCACCCCATCCGGGGGTCCCGCCGGGACCGGGGAGCTGTTTTTT. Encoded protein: CAITPSGGPAGTGELFF.